Listed here is a single TCR beta chain. These data come from a study of blood T cell repertoires in COVID-19. The CDR3 covers 16 residues. The V gene lost 4 bases and the J gene lost 4 bases, with 19 bases spanning the gap. The V gene's germline CDR1 is LGHDT and CDR2 YNNKEL (reference sequence). The assay was immunoSEQ multiplex PCR, and TCRdb's table has in-frame clones only and misses some. The sample consists of 48,000 or so clones, more than 75% of them appearing once. The sequencing sample was made of peripheral blood. This TCR was sampled from a woman aged 55-70 years with acute or convalescent COVID-19. The V and J genes are TRBV3-1 (or the pseudogene TRBV3-2) and TRBJ1-1, with D tentatively TRBD1 (5 bases). CDR3 nucleotides: TGTGCCAGCAGCCTGTCGGGAGGGAAGGGGACCACTGAAGCTTTCTTT. Translation gives CASSLSGGKGTTEAFF.